Listed below are T cell receptor beta chains from one sample, sequenced in a study of blood T cell repertoires in COVID-19. Assay used: immunoSEQ multiplex PCR; TCRdb lists only in-frame clones, some missing. This sample yields under 200,000 clones, of which 88% are seen a single time; roughly 1.6% belongs to the top ten. The sequenced sample consisted of peripheral blood. These receptors all come from a man in his late teens or twenties with active or convalescent COVID-19. Each CDR3 is given with its conserved first and last residue. Each record gives: V gene, clone size, D gene, J gene, CDR3 protein, CDR3 DNA. A D gene is named only where the DNA matches it firmly. Expanded clones get a size class; other rows say once, few or many, or leave the size out.

V: TRBV7-2
size: -
D: -
J: TRBJ2-3
CDR3: CASSISVGRGFTDTQYF
DNA: TGTGCCAGCAGCATATCCGTGGGGCGGGGCTTCACAGATACGCAGTATTTT

V: TRBV29-1
size: -
D: TRBD2
J: TRBJ2-1
CDR3: CSVDPGLARNHNEQFF
DNA: TGCAGCGTTGATCCGGGACTAGCGAGGAATCACAATGAGCAGTTCTTC

V: TRBV6-2/TRBV6-3
size: -
D: -
J: TRBJ2-7
CDR3: CASSYSTNSYEQYF
DNA: TGTGCCAGCAGTTACTCGACAAACTCCTACGAGCAGTACTTC

V: TRBV27
size: -
D: TRBD1
J: TRBJ1-5
CDR3: CASSPDRVFRNQPQHF
DNA: TGTGCCAGCAGCCCGGACAGGGTCTTTAGGAATCAGCCCCAGCATTTT

V: TRBV2
size: -
D: -
J: TRBJ2-3
CDR3: CASRKRGTDTQYF
DNA: TGTGCCAGCAGAAAGAGGGGCACAGATACGCAGTATTTT

V: TRBV5-6
size: -
D: TRBD1
J: TRBJ2-3
CDR3: CASSLPDRGGTDTQYF
DNA: TGTGCCAGCAGCTTACCCGACAGGGGAGGCACAGATACGCAGTATTTT

V: TRBV24-1
size: -
D: -
J: TRBJ2-2
CDR3: CATSETLNTGELFF
DNA: TGTGCCACCAGTGAGACACTCAACACCGGGGAGCTGTTTTTT

V: TRBV5-1
size: -
D: -
J: TRBJ1-2
CDR3: CASSQDSLYGYTF
DNA: TGCGCCAGCAGTCAGGACAGCTTGTATGGCTACACCTTC

V: TRBV7-9
size: -
D: TRBD1
J: TRBJ1-4
CDR3: CASRGTGATNEKLFF
DNA: TGTGCCAGCAGGGGGACAGGTGCAACTAATGAAAAACTGTTTTTT

V: TRBV11-2
size: -
D: -
J: TRBJ1-2
CDR3: CASSKQGPYGYTF
DNA: TGTGCCAGCAGCAAACAGGGCCCCTATGGCTACACCTTC

V: TRBV5-1
size: -
D: -
J: TRBJ2-7
CDR3: CASSLLGDSYEQYF
DNA: TGCGCCAGCAGCCTACTAGGAGACTCCTACGAGCAGTACTTC

V: TRBV9
size: once
D: TRBD1
J: TRBJ1-1
CDR3: CASSPQTGIFAEAFF
DNA: TGTGCCAGCAGCCCCCAGACAGGGATCTTTGCTGAAGCTTTCTTT

V: TRBV12-5
size: -
D: -
J: TRBJ1-5
CDR3: CASGLNYQPQHF
DNA: TGTGCTAGTGGTCTGAACTATCAGCCCCAGCATTTT

V: TRBV18
size: -
D: -
J: TRBJ1-2
CDR3: CASSRGNGYTF
DNA: TGTGCCAGCTCACGGGGCAATGGCTACACCTTC

V: TRBV19
size: -
D: TRBD1
J: TRBJ1-2
CDR3: CASRGDRALSGYTF
DNA: TGTGCCAGTAGAGGGGACAGGGCTTTATCTGGCTACACCTTC

V: TRBV15
size: -
D: TRBD1
J: TRBJ2-6
CDR3: CATSKTGGTGVTGANVLTF
DNA: TGTGCCACCAGCAAGACAGGGGGGACAGGGGTAACTGGGGCCAACGTCCTGACTTTC

V: TRBV7-9
size: -
D: -
J: TRBJ2-7
CDR3: CASSSQRHPRLSYEQYF
DNA: TGTGCCAGCAGCTCGCAGCGGCACCCGAGGCTCTCCTACGAGCAGTACTTC

V: TRBV7-7
size: -
D: -
J: TRBJ2-1
CDR3: CASSLRGGGEQFF
DNA: TGTGCCAGCAGCTTAAGGGGAGGGGGTGAGCAGTTCTTC

V: TRBV19
size: -
D: TRBD1
J: TRBJ2-2
CDR3: CASRTQGPGELFF
DNA: TGTGCCAGTAGAACACAGGGGCCCGGGGAGCTGTTTTTT

V: TRBV19
size: -
D: TRBD2
J: TRBJ2-7
CDR3: CASSIIAGGYEQYF
DNA: TGTGCCAGTAGTATAATAGCGGGGGGGTACGAGCAGTACTTC

V: TRBV5-1
size: -
D: TRBD1
J: TRBJ2-7
CDR3: CASSLEGATRKQYF
DNA: TGCGCCAGCAGCTTGGAGGGGGCCACTAGGAAGCAGTACTTC

V: TRBV7-9
size: -
D: TRBD1
J: TRBJ2-5
CDR3: CASSLGPGGTQETQYF
DNA: TGTGCCAGCAGCTTAGGACCAGGGGGAACCCAAGAGACCCAGTACTTC

V: TRBV6-2/TRBV6-3
size: -
D: -
J: TRBJ1-2
CDR3: CASSSEWQGPYGYTF
DNA: TGTGCCAGCAGTTCGGAGTGGCAGGGCCCCTATGGCTACACCTTC

V: TRBV3-1/TRBV3-2
size: -
D: TRBD1
J: TRBJ1-1
CDR3: CASSQDMGTGFMNTEAFF
DNA: TGTGCCAGCAGCCAAGATATGGGGACAGGCTTCATGAACACTGAAGCTTTCTTT

V: TRBV5-1
size: -
D: -
J: TRBJ2-6
CDR3: CASADIPSGANVLTF
DNA: TGCGCCAGCGCCGACATCCCCTCTGGGGCCAACGTCCTGACTTTC

V: TRBV3-1/TRBV3-2
size: -
D: TRBD1
J: TRBJ2-7
CDR3: CASSHIATGLYHF
DNA: TGTGCCAGCAGCCACATTGCGACAGGGCTCTATCACTTC

V: TRBV5-1
size: -
D: -
J: TRBJ1-3
CDR3: CASSLAGRTAGNTIYF
DNA: TGCGCCAGCAGCTTGGCAGGTCGGACAGCTGGAAACACCATATATTTT

V: TRBV7-2
size: -
D: -
J: TRBJ2-5
CDR3: CASGRGSGETQYF
DNA: TGTGCCAGCGGGCGGGGTAGTGGAGAGACCCAGTACTTC

V: TRBV19
size: -
D: -
J: TRBJ1-2
CDR3: CASSERNLQDGYTF
DNA: TGTGCCAGTAGTGAACGGAATCTCCAGGATGGCTACACCTTC

V: TRBV10-3
size: -
D: TRBD2
J: TRBJ2-7
CDR3: CAISGTSERNEQYF
DNA: TGTGCCATCAGTGGGACTAGCGAACGTAACGAGCAGTACTTC

V: TRBV19
size: -
D: TRBD1
J: TRBJ1-5
CDR3: CASSFDRGGDQPQHF
DNA: TGTGCCAGTAGTTTCGACAGGGGAGGAGATCAGCCCCAGCATTTT

V: TRBV9
size: -
D: -
J: TRBJ1-6
CDR3: CASSVSEVYNSPLHF
DNA: TGTGCCAGCAGCGTAAGCGAGGTCTATAATTCACCCCTCCACTTT

V: TRBV19
size: -
D: -
J: TRBJ1-5
CDR3: CASSIIQGWNQPQHF
DNA: TGTGCCAGTAGTATAATCCAGGGGTGGAATCAGCCCCAGCATTTT

V: TRBV25-1
size: -
D: -
J: TRBJ1-1
CDR3: CASSEYTGMNTEAFF
DNA: TGTGCCAGCAGTGAATATACAGGGATGAACACTGAAGCTTTCTTT

V: TRBV4-2
size: -
D: TRBD2
J: TRBJ2-1
CDR3: CASSQESSGTYNEQFF
DNA: TGTGCCAGCAGCCAAGAATCTAGCGGAACTTACAATGAGCAGTTCTTC